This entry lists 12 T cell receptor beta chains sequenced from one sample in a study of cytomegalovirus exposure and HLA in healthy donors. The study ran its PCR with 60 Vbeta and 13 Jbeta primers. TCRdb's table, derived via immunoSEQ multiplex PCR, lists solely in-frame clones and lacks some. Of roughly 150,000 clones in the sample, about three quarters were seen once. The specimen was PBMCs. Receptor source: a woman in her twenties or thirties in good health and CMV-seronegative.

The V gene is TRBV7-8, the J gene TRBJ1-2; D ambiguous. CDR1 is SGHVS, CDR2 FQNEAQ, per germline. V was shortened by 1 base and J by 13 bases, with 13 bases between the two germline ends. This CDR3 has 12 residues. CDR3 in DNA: TGTGCCAGCAGCTTAGGGACTCACGTGGGCACCTTC. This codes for CASSLGTHVGTF.

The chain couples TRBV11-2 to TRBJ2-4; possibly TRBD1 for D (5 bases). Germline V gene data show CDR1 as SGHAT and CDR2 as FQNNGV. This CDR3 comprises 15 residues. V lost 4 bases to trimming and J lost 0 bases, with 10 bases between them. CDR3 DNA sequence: TGTGCCAGCAGCTGGACACAGACAGCCAAAAACATTCAGTACTTC. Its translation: CASSWTQTAKNIQYF.

The chain's CDR3 is CASSLVGMGGAWEKLFF. The CDR3 DNA reads TGCGCCAGCAGCTTGGTGGGTATGGGGGGGGCTTGGGAAAAACTGTTTTTT. The genes are TRBV5-1 and TRBJ1-4; D is possibly TRBD1 (6 bases). Trimming left V 0 bases short and J 8 bases short, with 20 bases between. The germline gives CDR1 SGHRS, CDR2 YFSETQ. This CDR3 is 17 amino acids long.

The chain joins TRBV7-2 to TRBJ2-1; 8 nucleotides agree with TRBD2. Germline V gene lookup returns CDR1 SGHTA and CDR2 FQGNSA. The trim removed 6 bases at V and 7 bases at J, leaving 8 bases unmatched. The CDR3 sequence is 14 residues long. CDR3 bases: TGTGCCAGCAGGTCAGCGGGGGACCGGAATGAGCAGTTCTTC. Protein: CASRSAGDRNEQFF.

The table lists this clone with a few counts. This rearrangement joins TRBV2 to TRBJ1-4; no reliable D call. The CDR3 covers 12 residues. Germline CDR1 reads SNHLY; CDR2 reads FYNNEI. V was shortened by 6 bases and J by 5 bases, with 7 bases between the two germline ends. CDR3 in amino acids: CASRAVNEKLFF. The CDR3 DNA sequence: TGTGCCAGCAGAGCGGTGAATGAAAAACTGTTTTTT.

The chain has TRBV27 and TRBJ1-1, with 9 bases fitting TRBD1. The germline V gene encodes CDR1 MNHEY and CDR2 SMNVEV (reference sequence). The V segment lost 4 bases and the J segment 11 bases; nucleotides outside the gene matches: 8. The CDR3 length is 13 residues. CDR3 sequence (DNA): TGTGCCAGCAGTTCCGGGACAGGGATCGGTGCTTTCTTT. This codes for CASSSGTGIGAFF.

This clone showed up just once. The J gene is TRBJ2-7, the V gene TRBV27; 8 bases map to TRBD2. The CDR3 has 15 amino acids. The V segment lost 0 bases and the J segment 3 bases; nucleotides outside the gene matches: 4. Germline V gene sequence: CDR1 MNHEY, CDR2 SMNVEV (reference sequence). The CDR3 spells CASSLSAGGFYEQYF. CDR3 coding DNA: TGTGCCAGCAGTTTATCGGCGGGGGGCTTCTACGAGCAGTACTTC.

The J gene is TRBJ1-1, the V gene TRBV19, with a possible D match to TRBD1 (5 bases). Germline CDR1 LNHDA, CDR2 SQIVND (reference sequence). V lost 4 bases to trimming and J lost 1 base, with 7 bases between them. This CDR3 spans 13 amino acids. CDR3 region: CASSTQGNTEAFF. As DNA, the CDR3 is TGTGCCAGTAGTACTCAGGGGAACACTGAAGCTTTCTTT. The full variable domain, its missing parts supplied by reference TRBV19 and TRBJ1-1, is DGGITQSPKYLFRKEGQNVTLSCEQNLNHDAMYWYRQDPGQGLRLIYYSQIVNDFQKGDIAEGYSVSREKKESFPLTVTSAQKNPTAFYLCASSTQGNTEAFFGQGTRLTVV.

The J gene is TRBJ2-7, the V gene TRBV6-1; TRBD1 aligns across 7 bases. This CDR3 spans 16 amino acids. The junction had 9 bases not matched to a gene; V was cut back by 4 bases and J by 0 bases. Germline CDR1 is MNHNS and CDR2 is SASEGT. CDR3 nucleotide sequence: TGTGCCAGCAGTGTGAGTGTGGGACAGAGCTCCTACGAGCAGTACTTC. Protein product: CASSVSVGQSSYEQYF.

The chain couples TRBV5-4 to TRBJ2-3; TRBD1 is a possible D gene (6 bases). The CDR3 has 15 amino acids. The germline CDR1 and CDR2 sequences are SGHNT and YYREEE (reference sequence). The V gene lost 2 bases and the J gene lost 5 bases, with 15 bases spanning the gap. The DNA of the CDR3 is TGTGCCAGCAGCTTAGTTTTTCAGGGGAAAGATACGCAGTATTTT. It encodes CASSLVFQGKDTQYF.

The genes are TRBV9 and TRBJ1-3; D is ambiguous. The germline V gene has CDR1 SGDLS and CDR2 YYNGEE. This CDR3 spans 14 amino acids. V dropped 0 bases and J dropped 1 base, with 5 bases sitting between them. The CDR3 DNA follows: TGTGCCAGCAGCGTAGTCAGTTCTGGAAACACCATATATTTT. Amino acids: CASSVVSSGNTIYF.

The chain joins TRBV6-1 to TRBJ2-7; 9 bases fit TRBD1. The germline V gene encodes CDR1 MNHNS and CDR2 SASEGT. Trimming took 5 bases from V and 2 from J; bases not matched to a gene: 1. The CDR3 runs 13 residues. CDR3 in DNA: TGTGCCAGCAGTAGGACAGGGGCCTACGAGCAGTACTTC. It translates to CASSRTGAYEQYF.